This is a list of T cell receptor beta chains from one sample in a study of OX40 agonist ivuxolimab in advanced cancers. Using immunoSEQ multiplex PCR, the repertoire was profiled, and TCRdb retains in-frame clones only, with some absent. This table has some 59,000 clones, about 90% appearing once. Sequenced here: CD4+ or CD8+ T cells sorted from blood, sampled in a trial of the OX40 agonist ivuxolimab. Receptor source: an adult with an advanced solid tumor such as melanoma, head and neck, liver or kidney cancer. CDR3s include the opening cysteine and the closing phenylalanine or tryptophan.

J gene	V gene	CDR3 protein
TRBJ2-3	TRBV29-1	CSFRGRTDTQYF
TRBJ1-5	TRBV6-1	CAGSGASNQPQHF
TRBJ2-1	TRBV11-2	CASSPVRNSYNEQFF
TRBJ2-7	TRBV4-2	CASSQGLAALDEQYF
TRBJ1-4	TRBV28	CASSRDRGEKLFF
TRBJ2-1	TRBV9	CASSLRLAGVVGEQFF
TRBJ1-1	TRBV6-6	CAESGGTEAFF
TRBJ1-4	TRBV6-5	CASSTRAREKLFF
TRBJ2-7	TRBV19	CASKSVAGEGYEQYF
TRBJ2-7	TRBV6-5	CASSYSTGTTYEQYF
TRBJ2-1	TRBV19	CASSRGTSGPKSFEQFF
TRBJ1-1	TRBV19	CASSSRVGQGGTEAFF
TRBJ1-2	TRBV18	CASSPRQGIDGYTF
TRBJ2-2	TRBV19	CASAWAGGVPGELFF
TRBJ2-4	TRBV7-2	CASSFNTGLAKNIQYF
TRBJ2-1	TRBV7-3	CASSPLGYNEQFF
TRBJ1-1	TRBV7-9	CASMGPRTGGRDTEAFF
TRBJ2-7	TRBV10-3	CAISESPMGRAYEQYF
TRBJ2-3	TRBV5-1	CASSWTGVQGNTQYF
TRBJ2-7	TRBV5-1	CASSRGGDYEQYF
TRBJ2-3	TRBV7-6	CASSLGTGLSTDTQYF
TRBJ2-3	TRBV6-6	CASSPTDTQYF
TRBJ2-2	TRBV2	CASRNSGTSGTGELFF
TRBJ2-1	TRBV7-3	CASSLGTGHNEQFF
TRBJ2-3	TRBV19	CASSPRTSNTGTDTQYF
TRBJ1-1	TRBV6-1	CASRRQGGTEAFF
TRBJ2-3	TRBV5-1	CASRRTGGTVDTQYF
TRBJ2-2	TRBV6-1	CASSGQAGGSTGELFF
TRBJ2-7	TRBV14	CASSRGLYSYEQYF
TRBJ2-3	TRBV5-1	CASSPGGTDTQYF
TRBJ2-7	TRBV27	CASSPPAARGYEQYF
TRBJ2-1	TRBV7-2	CASTTSRAGSNEQFF
TRBJ2-2	TRBV7-3	CASSERDSSIAGELFF
TRBJ1-1	TRBV4-3	CASSPLGNTEAFF
TRBJ1-3	TRBV6-1	CASDVVSGNTIYF
TRBJ2-5	TRBV10-2	CASSESGFGGRGTQYF
TRBJ2-2	TRBV5-1	CASSLEVLGELFF
TRBJ2-3	TRBV28	CASSLRGRLRDTQYF
TRBJ2-2	TRBV5-5	CASSRITLNTGELFF
TRBJ2-7	TRBV4-2	CASSPWTGPYEQYF